This TCR beta chain derives from a study of control samples from healthy donors and cancer patients. This CDR3 contains 15 residues. Losses at the gene ends were 4 bases for V and 3 bases for J; bases not matched to a gene: 9. CDR1 MNHEY and CDR2 SMNVEV come from the germline V gene (reference sequence). Sequencing was performed with immunoSEQ multiplex PCR; in TCRdb, only in-frame clones are kept and a portion is missing. Of around 180,000 clones in the sample, around 88% were seen once. The chain carries TRBV27 and TRBJ2-7, with 7 nucleotides matching TRBD1. The origin of this receptor is a woman aged 30 to 39 in good health. The sequenced sample was blood. This CDR3 is CASSSWPGGYYEQYF. The DNA of the CDR3 is TGTGCCAGCAGTTCTTGGCCAGGGGGTTACTACGAGCAGTACTTC.